The following is a T cell receptor beta chain sequence with its context. This receptor's antigen is unknown. Per-nucleotide qualities are absent, and no much larger clonotype sits a single base away. The source of the sample is a study of PD-1 blockade in mismatch repair-deficient tumors (dated by TCRdb to 2016 to 2017). Regarding the complete study: Between September 2013 and 2016, roughly 84 consecutive patients with 11 to 13 mismatch repair-deficient cancer types, all previously treated and progressing, were enrolled in the trial. Deep sequencing of TCR CDR3 regions was used to track tumor-associated T cell clones in peripheral blood of patients responding to PD-1 blockade. What the work shows at the level of the full study, not this receptor alone: Tumor-resident clones, often undetectable in blood before treatment, expanded rapidly after pembrolizumab and then contracted, generally before radiologic responses.

The CDR3 covers 15 residues, taking in both the cysteine and the phenylalanine. This entry keeps only the CDR3 DNA: 45 bases, framed from base 1. V and J are truncated by 5 bases and 4 bases respectively, leaving an intervening sequence of 14 bases. CDR1 and CDR2, per the germline V gene, are SGHTA and FQGNSA. For each enrolled patient, mismatch repair deficiency was established using either polymerase chain reaction or immunohistochemistry. A few patients who responded to pembrolizumab therapy underwent TCR sequencing. The phase II trial prospectively evaluated PD-1 blockade with pembrolizumab in advanced mismatch repair-deficient cancers, independent of tissue of origin. Serial peripheral blood T cell samples were collected before and at multiple times after starting PD-1 blockade. The timing of each blood sample was reported as weeks after the first dose of pembrolizumab. The receptor library was made with the immunoSEQ multiplex PCR assay. The immuneACCESS repertoire file appears here via TCRdb, limited to in-frame rearrangements. These files lack a portion of the clones; in checked studies, under half of the deficit traces to unresolved V genes, and the cause of the others is not known. Here the sample has about 68,000 clones; almost 80% occur a single time. Approximately 5% of the sample belongs to the ten largest clones.

The sequence was collected from an adult with mismatch repair-deficient cancer. Here the chain combines TRBV7-2 and TRBJ2-2; a weak D assignment points to TRBD1 (5 bases agree). The sample was peripheral blood, taken 2 weeks after starting pembrolizumab. The nucleotide sequence is given as TGTGCCAGCAGCCGGTCTATAGGGGCCACCGGGGAGCTGTTTTTT. This is translated as CASSRSIGATGELFF. When the CDR3 is completed using the reference TRBV7-2 and TRBJ2-2 genes on either side, the full variable domain is GAGVSQSPSNKVTEKGKDVELRCDPISGHTALYWYRQSLGQGLEFLIYFQGNSAPDKSGLPSDRFSAERTGGSVSTLTIQRTQQEDSAVYLCASSRSIGATGELFFGEGSRLTVL.